The present TCR beta chain was sequenced within a study of shared clonotypes between healthy human individuals. General study points: The diversity represented, both genetic and in exposure history, was limited by few donors.

CD8 cells classed as naive were CD45RO-negative and positively selected for CCR7, excluding terminally differentiated effector memory CD45RA+ cells. Authors' analysis steps: Filtering differed, since immunoSEQ gave only junction sequences and no quality scores. This table comes from immunoSEQ multiplex PCR, and its TCRdb copy is limited to in-frame clones, with some not included. V, J and clone size are those of that table, while D and trimming were read from the DNA. The sample has around 1,900,000 clones, roughly 93% seen once. This CDR3 contains 15 residues. CDR1 and CDR2 from the germline V gene are SGHAT and FQDESV (reference sequence). V was trimmed by 4 bases and J by 3 bases, leaving 15 bases between them. This clone was recorded once. Antigen: not known.

This receptor was identified in a man aged 18 to 35 in good health. Some clones in this sample may be carry-over from other donors' samples. The sequenced sample consisted of naive CD8+ T cells from PBMCs. The rearrangement links TRBV11-1 to TRBJ1-1, with D perhaps TRBD1 (6 bases). CDR3 DNA: TGTGCCAGCAGCTCCCACAGGGTACTCGACACTGAAGCTTTCTTT. This translates into CASSSHRVLDTEAFF.